A selection of T cell receptor beta chains follows, all from one sample in a study of T cell responses to AZD1222 COVID-19 vaccine. Generated by immunoSEQ multiplex PCR, the TCRdb table keeps only in-frame clones and is missing some. The specimen's table records about 140,000 clones. Sequenced sample: peripheral blood. The receptors were sampled from an adult in good health. The conserved cysteine and the conserved F or W are not part of the CDR3 here. The order of the fields is V gene, CDR3 length, CDR3 protein.

>TRBV7-2|14
ASSPMGLAGREKLF
>TRBV7-2|13
ASSLSATTHNEQF
>TRBV4-3|15
ASSQGQGLALSDGYT
>TRBV3-1/TRBV3-2|13
ASSQDPRGSNIQY
>TRBV6-6|12
ASSNRQGANEQF
>TRBV5-1|12
ASSEYSRRSEAF
>TRBV6-5|11
ASKVTLNTEAF
>TRBV10-3|14
ATGRSDGPTNEKLF
>TRBV11-3|14
ASSPGQGFWNTEAF
>TRBV7-2|12
ASSPGQGYQPQH
>TRBV4-2|13
ASSQDAGGRTEAF
>TRBV30|15
AWTYGQQIYSNQPQH
>TRBV6-1|15
ASSEYKGGVDTGELF
>TRBV7-9|13
ASSRGTASNQPQH
>TRBV9|13
ASSVRDDFNYGYT
>TRBV7-2|10
ASSRGATEAF
>TRBV19|14
ASSIWGQVSNQPQH
>TRBV6-2/TRBV6-3|14
ASSYRLGEPGNTIY
>TRBV4-2|13
ASSHVSSYNSPLH
>TRBV16|14
ASSPLGGGVTDTQY
>TRBV2|13
ASSSGDSLDYEQY
>TRBV30|13
AWRTGRRAEEKLF
>TRBV2|13
ASKGRGDFTDTQY
>TRBV6-6|9
ASSATYEQY
>TRBV28|13
ASSRRGNSGNTIY
>TRBV3-1/TRBV3-2|14
ASSHRTGVNTGELF
>TRBV5-1|15
ASSLGRAGGTGNTIY
>TRBV29-1|10
SVETANYGYT
>TRBV5-1|12
ASSDRQGATEAF
>TRBV27|13
ASSLFPSYNSPLH
>TRBV5-6|14
ASSLHRGTGGNTIY
>TRBV30|14
ACTDSRDRGGNEQF
>TRBV7-9|13
ASSSGGTGVEKLF
>TRBV30|13
AWNRQGASNQPQH
>TRBV4-1|16
ASSQDLGPGGPNQPQH
>TRBV7-3|16
ASSLSAASGGALSTQY
>TRBV7-2|15
ASNPHGTSGSYNEQF
>TRBV7-8|12
ASSSYRENTEAF
>TRBV11-2|12
ASSLTGGVTEAF
>TRBV27|14
ASSLNFPLGVYGYT
>TRBV5-6|13
ASITTTGANYEQY
>TRBV11-2|13
ASSLNRANTGELF
>TRBV7-9|14
ASSLEGTANTGELF
>TRBV3-1/TRBV3-2|12
ASSQAVGSGELF
>TRBV2|11
ASSSARDSEAF
>TRBV2|13
ASRSRSGLNTEAF
>TRBV10-3|12
ATAQQGGTDTQY